Listed below are T cell receptor beta chains from one sample, sequenced in a study of blood T cell repertoires in COVID-19. TCRdb keeps only in-frame clones here, not all; method: immunoSEQ multiplex PCR. The sample shows roughly 250,000 clones, over 80% of them seen only once. Sequenced sample: peripheral blood. The receptors shown here come from a woman aged 40 to 50 who had recovered from COVID-19. Each CDR3 is given with its conserved first and last residue. The size of a clone is reported for some rows only, either as once, few or many, or as a class for expanded clones.

>16|TRBV5-6|once|TRBJ1-2
CASSALGQGSSYGYTF
>13|TRBV18|NA|TRBJ2-3
CASSQSRGDTQYF
>16|TRBV29-1|few|TRBJ2-1
CSVEGTSGGANNEQFF
>14|TRBV3-1/TRBV3-2|NA|TRBJ1-2
CASSPSQPRYGYTF
>15|TRBV6-5|NA|TRBJ1-4
CASSIFRATNEKLFF
>15|TRBV10-3|NA|TRBJ1-5
CAISAQGLGNQPQHF
>14|TRBV2|NA|TRBJ2-5
CASRGGVGQETQYF
>16|TRBV19|NA|TRBJ1-4
CASSFPGQGLNEKLFF
>15|TRBV7-2|NA|TRBJ1-1
CASSLQSDRGTEAFF
>14|TRBV19|NA|TRBJ2-7
CASSIPGGAYEQYF
>16|TRBV11-3|few|TRBJ1-1
CASSPQGTGGRTEAFF
>15|TRBV18|NA|TRBJ1-2
CASSRTGTGRDGYTF
>13|TRBV6-5|NA|TRBJ2-7
CASRRGAVYEQYF
>21|TRBV4-1|NA|TRBJ1-2
CASSHPKKNSGTGDSVYGYTF
>13|TRBV7-2|NA|TRBJ1-1
CASSFDSNTEAFF
>15|TRBV6-6|NA|TRBJ2-3
CASSYFAGSTDTQYF
>14|TRBV4-1|few|TRBJ2-1
CATTGGPTYNEQFF
>11|TRBV3-1/TRBV3-2|many|TRBJ1-2
CASSQLNGYTF
>17|TRBV7-9|NA|TRBJ1-2
CASSLTRDRVGDYGYTF
>13|TRBV11-2|NA|TRBJ1-1
CASSRGQGPEAFF
>14|TRBV19|NA|TRBJ1-1
CASSQEVRYTEAFF
>14|TRBV11-1|NA|TRBJ1-1
CASRPGQPNTEAFF
>15|TRBV27|once|TRBJ1-3
CASSVNRDSGNTIYF
>15|TRBV5-1|few|TRBJ2-1
CASSTTSGAYNEQFF
>13|TRBV12-3/TRBV12-4|NA|TRBJ1-6
CASSPRRDSPLHF
>16|TRBV5-1|NA|TRBJ1-4
CASSLAVRGTNEKLFF
>14|TRBV28|once|TRBJ2-7
CASGSSGTTYEQYF
>16|TRBV7-9|NA|TRBJ1-5
CASSLFAGGPNQPQHF
>12|TRBV2|NA|TRBJ1-6
CASNLGGTPLHF
>15|TRBV3-1/TRBV3-2|NA|TRBJ2-7
CASSQVGRGAYEQYF
>13|TRBV14|NA|TRBJ2-7
CASSQGLTYEQYF
>16|TRBV7-8|NA|TRBJ1-5
CASSLVGGAGNQPQHF
>15|TRBV5-1|NA|TRBJ2-1
CASSLANSGYNEQFF
>16|TRBV5-1|NA|TRBJ2-2
CASSARQGARTGELFF
>15|TRBV27|NA|TRBJ2-2
CASTPERGRTGELFF
>13|TRBV6-5|NA|TRBJ1-5
CASRRGGDQPQHF
>15|TRBV5-4|NA|TRBJ1-6
CASSLGGQGDSPLHF
>14|TRBV7-9|NA|TRBJ1-5
CASSRQGGNQPQHF
>15|TRBV4-1|few|TRBJ1-4
CASSQSQGSDEKLFF
>17|TRBV4-1|NA|TRBJ2-7
CASSQEPGQGKYYEQYF
>16|TRBV7-2|NA|TRBJ2-1
CASSPSALAGGHEQFF
>14|TRBV5-6|NA|TRBJ1-5
CASSYRGRNQPQHF
>15|TRBV28|NA|TRBJ2-7
CATRSDEGGSYEQYF
>16|TRBV7-2|NA|TRBJ2-1
CASSLNSGGPSGEQFF
>12|TRBV5-4|NA|TRBJ1-1
CASSPRNTEAFF
>15|TRBV13|NA|TRBJ2-3
CASSRSGWVTDTQYF
>15|TRBV19|NA|TRBJ1-2
CASSDGQANYRGYTF
>13|TRBV6-5|NA|TRBJ2-2
CASSYRDTGELFF
>15|TRBV6-5|NA|TRBJ1-5
CASSPRGGADQPQHF
>14|TRBV6-5|NA|TRBJ1-1
CASSRRTANTEAFF
>17|TRBV3-1/TRBV3-2|NA|TRBJ1-4
CASSQDGPGGMNEKLFF
>14|TRBV7-2|NA|TRBJ2-7
CASSLAQGRYEQYF
>16|TRBV5-8|NA|TRBJ1-4
CASSWGGSGTNEKLFF
>16|TRBV19|NA|TRBJ2-1
CASSVPGQGQGNEQFF
>15|TRBV5-1|few|TRBJ2-3
CASSLTRGSTDTQYF
>14|TRBV7-9|NA|TRBJ2-3
CASSLVGGGFTQYF
>16|TRBV11-2|once|TRBJ2-3
CASSLGGAGGTDTQYF
>15|TRBV2|NA|TRBJ2-2
CASSETQHNTGELFF
>15|TRBV27|once|TRBJ2-3
CASTDPGSGTDTQYF
>16|TRBV5-1|NA|TRBJ2-5
CASSRGDRPGMETQYF